The 29 T cell receptor beta chains listed next were all sequenced from one sample in a study of T cells after yellow fever vaccination. TCRdb independently ran MiXCR on the 5' RACE reads; one entry per CDR3 protein. The sample yields approximately 250,000 distinct CDR3 sequences, more than 3.5% seen once. Sequences were derived from PBMCs, sampled 15 days after the yellow fever booster vaccination. The receptors stem from a man aged 18 to 35 who received the YFV17D yellow fever vaccine.

This clonotype was observed at least ten times. The gene calls are TRBV21-1 and TRBJ1-1; no check of the table's D call, TRBD1, against the DNA was made. TRBV21-1 is a documented pseudogene. This CDR3 spans 14 amino acids. The CDR3 sequence: CASRGLGWDTEAFF. The CDR3 DNA reads as TGTGCCAGCAGGGGACTGGGATGGGACACTGAAGCTTTCTTT.

This clonotype was picked up many times. V is TRBV12-3 or TRBV12-4 and J is TRBJ2-3; no clear D gene. Trimming took 3 bases from V and 8 from J, leaving 9 bases between them. The CDR3 consists of 12 residues. The CDR3 spells CASSFLFATQYF. The CDR3 nucleotides read TGTGCCAGCAGTTTCTTGTTTGCTACGCAGTATTTT.

This clonotype was counted ten times or more. The V and J genes are TRBV2 and TRBJ2-3; no clear D gene. The CDR3 runs 8 residues. Germline CDR1 reads SNHLY; CDR2 reads FYNNEI. The germline V and J ends were trimmed by 7 bases and 7 bases, with 0 bases remaining between them. Here the CDR3 DNA reads TGTGCCAGCAATACGCAGTATTTT. Translating it yields CASNTQYF.

In this sample, this clonotype turned up a few times. The V gene is TRBV19, the J gene TRBJ1-6; D is unresolved. CDR3 length: 14 residues. Germline V gene data show CDR1 as LNHDA and CDR2 as SQIVND (reference sequence). The ends were cut back, 3 bases at V and 4 bases at J, with 7 bases in the middle. CDR3 residues: CASSMRPYNSPLHF. The CDR3 coding sequence is TGTGCCAGTAGTATGCGACCATATAATTCACCCCTCCACTTT.

This clonotype was observed once. This may arise from a read error, as a much more abundant clone is one base away. This sequence joins TRBV20-1 and TRBJ2-7; TRBD2 might be the D (6 bases). Germline loops: CDR1 DFQATT, CDR2 SNEGSKA (reference sequence). The CDR3 covers 12 residues. CDR3 protein: CSDRVGGIEQYF. DNA of the CDR3: TGCAGTGATAGAGTCGGAGGGATCGAGCAGTACTTC.

This clonotype has ten or more counts. The chain recombines TRBV6-5 with TRBJ1-1; TRBD1 might be the D (6 bases). Deletions cut 6 bases from V and 5 bases from J, with 19 bases between. The V gene's germline CDR1 is MNHEY and CDR2 SVGAGI. This CDR3 has 15 residues. This chain's CDR3 is CASSPPQGKDTEAFF. Here the CDR3 DNA reads TGTGCCAGCAGCCCACCGCAGGGGAAAGATACTGAAGCTTTCTTT.

This clonotype showed up many times. V is TRBV7-2 and J is TRBJ1-5; D is uncertain. CDR1 and CDR2 from the germline V gene are SGHTA and FQGNSA. Trimming removed 3 bases at V and 4 bases at J, with 7 bases between. This CDR3 contains 13 residues. Written as DNA, the CDR3 is TGTGCCAGCAGCTTTGAAGTTAATCAGCCCCAGCATTTT. Translating it yields CASSFEVNQPQHF.

This clonotype was counted at least ten times. CDR3 loop: CASSFQTGLTEAFF. In nucleotides, the CDR3 is TGTGCCAGCAGCTTTCAGACAGGGTTGACTGAAGCTTTCTTT. V usage is TRBV7-2 and J usage is TRBJ1-1; 7 bases agree with TRBD1. Trimming at V came to 3 bases and at J to 5 bases, leaving 6 bases not matched to a gene. Germline-derived CDR1 and CDR2 are SGHTA and FQGNSA. The CDR3 has 14 amino acids. Looking up the rest from reference TRBV7-2 and TRBJ1-1 gives the full variable domain: GAGVSQSPSNKVTEKGKDVELRCDPISGHTALYWYRQSLGQGLEFLIYFQGNSAPDKSGLPSDRFSAERTGGSVSTLTIQRTQQEDSAVYLCASSFQTGLTEAFFGQGTRLTVV.

This clonotype was picked up many times. The rearrangement joins TRBV6-2 or TRBV6-3 to TRBJ2-5, with 9 bases fitting TRBD2. The CDR3 has 14 amino acids. CDR1 is MNHEY and CDR2 is SVGEGT in the germline V gene. Trimming at V came to 10 bases and at J to 5 bases, leaving 11 bases not matched to a gene. The CDR3 sequence is CAISLSGGRETQYF. The DNA of the CDR3 is TGTGCCATCTCGCTCAGCGGGGGGAGGGAGACCCAGTACTTC.

This clonotype was counted at least ten times. This chain links TRBV7-2 with TRBJ2-5; D might be TRBD2 (5 bases). The CDR3 extends over 16 amino acids. V lost 1 base to trimming and J lost 2 bases, with 14 bases between them. Germline CDR1 is SGHTA and CDR2 is FQGNSA. CDR3: CASSLGGVGRQETQYF. In nucleotides, the CDR3 is TGTGCCAGCAGCTTAGGGGGAGTAGGAAGACAAGAGACCCAGTACTTC.

This clonotype was counted ten times or more. The chain uses TRBV3-1 and TRBJ2-1; D is tentatively TRBD1 or TRBD2 (7 bases each). CDR3 length: 15 residues. V dropped 0 bases and J dropped 10 bases, with 16 bases sitting between them. Germline CDR1 reads LGHDT; CDR2 reads YNNKEL (reference sequence). Here the CDR3 reads CASSQDDREGIEQFF. CDR3 nucleotides: TGTGCCAGCAGCCAAGATGACAGGGAGGGAATAGAGCAGTTCTTC.

In this sample, this clonotype turned up a few times. The chain recombines TRBV19 with TRBJ1-1; a possible D gene is TRBD1 (6 bases). This CDR3 has 16 amino acids. V lost 5 bases and J 0 bases, leaving 16 bases between the germline ends. Germline assignment: CDR1 LNHDA and CDR2 SQIVND (reference sequence). The CDR3 nucleotides are TGTGCCAGTAGTTCTCCGGGCGGGGGCCTGAACACTGAAGCTTTCTTT. It encodes CASSSPGGGLNTEAFF.

This clonotype was seen at least ten times. This chain links TRBV10-3 with TRBJ1-1; no clear D gene. The V gene's germline CDR1 is ENHRY and CDR2 SYGVKD. The V end was cut by 3 bases, the J end by 1 base, with 6 bases between. The CDR3 is made up of 13 amino acids. CDR3 residues: CAISESPNTEAFF. The CDR3 nucleotides read TGTGCCATCAGTGAATCACCGAACACTGAAGCTTTCTTT.

This clonotype was detected ten times or more. V is TRBV7-9 and J is TRBJ2-7; tentatively, D is TRBD1 (5 bases). The CDR3 contains 14 residues. CDR1 is SEHNR and CDR2 is FQNEAQ in the germline V gene (reference sequence). Trimming shortened V by 2 bases and J by 3 bases, and 11 bases separated the two germline ends. CDR3 DNA: TGTGCCAGCAGCTTAAAGGACATAGACTACGAGCAGTACTTC. It codes for CASSLKDIDYEQYF.

The sample holds many counts of this clonotype. V and J are TRBV21-1 and TRBJ1-6; the tabulated D call, TRBD1, remains unverified against the DNA. TRBV21-1 is a pseudogene. This CDR3 has 14 amino acids. CDR3 coding DNA: TGTGCCAGCAGTACGGGACAGAGTAATTCACCCCTCCACTTT. This codes for CASSTGQSNSPLHF.

This clonotype has at least ten counts. The rearrangement uses TRBV7-2 and TRBJ2-7; TRBD1 aligns across 7 bases. The CDR3 runs to 14 residues. Germline-derived CDR1 and CDR2 are SGHTA and FQGNSA. V gave up 5 bases and J gave up 4 bases; unmatched junction bases: 8. The CDR3 region is CASSESTGWYEQYF. The CDR3 DNA reads TGTGCCAGCAGCGAATCGACAGGGTGGTACGAGCAGTACTTC.

This clonotype came up many times. The chain uses TRBV27 and TRBJ2-7; a weak D match, TRBD1 (6 bases). This CDR3 is 14 amino acids long. Trimming pared 5 bases from V and 0 bases from J, leaving 11 bases between. The V gene's germline CDR1 is MNHEY and CDR2 SMNVEV (reference sequence). In DNA, the CDR3 is TGTGCCAGCAGTATGACAGGACGCTCCTACGAGCAGTACTTC. As protein: CASSMTGRSYEQYF.

This clonotype was observed a handful of times. J is TRBJ1-1 and V is TRBV6-6, with unresolved D. Trimming removed 5 bases from V and 5 bases from J, with 18 bases in between. This CDR3 has 15 amino acids. The germline V gene has CDR1 MNHNY and CDR2 SVGAGI (reference sequence). This CDR3 reads CASSIPEVRRTEAFF. The CDR3 nucleotides are TGTGCCAGCAGTATCCCCGAGGTACGGCGAACTGAAGCTTTCTTT.

This clonotype was recorded a few times. This chain joins TRBV5-6 and TRBJ1-1, with 7 nucleotides matching TRBD1. Trimming at V came to 4 bases and at J to 5 bases, leaving 8 bases not matched to a gene. The CDR3 is made up of 14 amino acids. Germline V gene lookup returns CDR1 SGHDT and CDR2 YYEEEE. CDR3 nucleotides: TGTGCCAGCAGCATTTACAGGGGTAATACTGAAGCTTTCTTT. Translation gives CASSIYRGNTEAFF. The full variable domain, its missing parts supplied by reference TRBV5-6 and TRBJ1-1, is DAGVTQSPTHLIKTRGQQVTLRCSPKSGHDTVSWYQQALGQGPQFIFQYYEEEERQRGNFPDRFSGHQFPNYSSELNVNALLLGDSALYLCASSIYRGNTEAFFGQGTRLTVV.

This clonotype was counted at least ten times. This chain connects TRBV12-3 or TRBV12-4 to TRBJ1-1, with D possibly TRBD1 on 6 matching bases. The CDR3 runs 15 residues. Trimming pared 6 bases from V and 5 bases from J, leaving 19 bases between. This chain's CDR3 is CASRMGAQLRTEAFF. In DNA form, the CDR3 reads TGTGCCAGCAGAATGGGGGCTCAACTAAGGACTGAAGCTTTCTTT.

This clonotype was seen more than once but under ten times. The V and J genes are TRBV12-3 or TRBV12-4 and TRBJ1-1; D might be TRBD1 (6 bases). The germline V and J ends were trimmed by 5 bases and 4 bases, with 14 bases remaining between them. The CDR3 extends over 14 amino acids. Here the CDR3 DNA reads TGTGCCAGCAGTCCCCAGACAGGTGGCACTGAAGCTTTCTTT. Translated: CASSPQTGGTEAFF.

This clonotype was observed many times. The chain has TRBV6-2 or TRBV6-3 and TRBJ2-2; unclear D gene. The germline CDR1 and CDR2 sequences are MNHEY and SVGEGT. V was pared by 7 bases and J by 0 bases, with 6 bases between. This CDR3 has 13 amino acids. Here the CDR3 reads CASTNTNTGELFF. The CDR3 bases are TGTGCCAGCACTAACACGAACACCGGGGAGCTGTTTTTT.

This clonotype was detected many times. This rearrangement joins TRBV15 to TRBJ1-2; tentatively, D is TRBD1 (5 bases). Germline V gene data show CDR1 as LNHNV and CDR2 as YYDKDF (reference sequence). This CDR3 region has 15 residues. V shed 5 bases and J shed 1 base, with 14 bases lying between them. The CDR3 loop reads CATSGRRGRNYGYTF. In DNA, the CDR3 is TGTGCCACCAGCGGGAGGAGGGGTCGTAACTATGGCTACACCTTC.

This clonotype came up a few times. The J gene is TRBJ2-5, the V gene TRBV10-3; D is unclear. Germline values: CDR1 ENHRY, CDR2 SYGVKD. This CDR3 spans 13 amino acids. The germline V and J ends were trimmed by 6 bases and 0 bases, with 8 bases remaining between them. The CDR3 region is CAIRSADQETQYF. CDR3 bases: TGTGCCATCAGAAGCGCGGACCAAGAGACCCAGTACTTC.

This clonotype was recorded many times. This chain connects TRBV7-9 to TRBJ1-1; TRBD1 matches at 8 bases. The trim removed 5 bases at V and 3 bases at J, leaving 8 bases unmatched. The length of the CDR3 is 15 residues. CDR1 and CDR2 (germline): SEHNR, FQNEAQ (reference sequence). CDR3 amino acids: CASSQPLTGDTEAFF. The CDR3 DNA reads as TGTGCCAGCAGCCAACCTTTGACAGGGGACACTGAAGCTTTCTTT. Full variable domain (remainder filled in from reference TRBV7-9 and TRBJ1-1): DTGVSQNPRHKITKRGQNVTFRCDPISEHNRLYWYRQTLGQGPEFLTYFQNEAQLEKSRLLSDRFSAERPKGSFSTLEIQRTEQGDSAMYLCASSQPLTGDTEAFFGQGTRLTVV.

The chain uses TRBV5-1 and TRBJ2-1, with 7 positions matching TRBD1. After removal of 4 bases from V and 1 base from J, the junction contained 8 bases not matched to a gene. Germline assignment: CDR1 SGHRS and CDR2 YFSETQ. This CDR3 has 16 residues. The CDR3, as DNA: TGCGCCAGCAGCCAAGACAGGGCAGGTTCCTACAATGAGCAGTTCTTC. The encoded protein is CASSQDRAGSYNEQFF. The whole variable domain, filled in from reference TRBV5-1 and TRBJ2-1, reads KAGVTQTPRYLIKTRGQQVTLSCSPISGHRSVSWYQQTPGQGLQFLFEYFSETQRNKGNFPGRFSGRQFSNSRSEMNVSTLELGDSALYLCASSQDRAGSYNEQFFGPGTRLTVL.

J is TRBJ2-5 and V is TRBV2; D is undetermined. This CDR3 comprises 14 residues. Trimming cost V 2 bases and J 2 bases, with 9 bases left between them. Germline values: CDR1 SNHLY, CDR2 FYNNEI. CDR3 loop: CASSERLSQETQYF. CDR3 DNA sequence: TGTGCCAGCAGTGAAAGGTTGTCACAAGAGACCCAGTACTTC.

There are many counts of this clonotype. V and J are TRBV5-1 and TRBJ2-7; TRBD2 matches 9 bases. CDR1 is SGHRS, CDR2 YFSETQ, per germline. The CDR3 is 14 amino acids. Trimming took 4 bases from V and 5 from J; bases not matched to a gene: 7. The CDR3 coding sequence is TGCGCCAGCAGCCCGGGACTAGCCATCAACGAGCAGTACTTC. This sequence encodes CASSPGLAINEQYF.

This clonotype has ten or more counts. V gene TRBV20-1 combines with J gene TRBJ2-3; 8 nucleotides line up with TRBD1. V trimming: 6 bases; J trimming: 3 bases; junction bases outside the gene matches: 5. The length of the CDR3 is 13 residues. Per germline, CDR1 DFQATT and CDR2 SNEGSKA (reference sequence). The CDR3 region has the DNA TGCAGTGCGCCAGGGGGCATTACAGATACGCAGTATTTT. This sequence encodes CSAPGGITDTQYF.